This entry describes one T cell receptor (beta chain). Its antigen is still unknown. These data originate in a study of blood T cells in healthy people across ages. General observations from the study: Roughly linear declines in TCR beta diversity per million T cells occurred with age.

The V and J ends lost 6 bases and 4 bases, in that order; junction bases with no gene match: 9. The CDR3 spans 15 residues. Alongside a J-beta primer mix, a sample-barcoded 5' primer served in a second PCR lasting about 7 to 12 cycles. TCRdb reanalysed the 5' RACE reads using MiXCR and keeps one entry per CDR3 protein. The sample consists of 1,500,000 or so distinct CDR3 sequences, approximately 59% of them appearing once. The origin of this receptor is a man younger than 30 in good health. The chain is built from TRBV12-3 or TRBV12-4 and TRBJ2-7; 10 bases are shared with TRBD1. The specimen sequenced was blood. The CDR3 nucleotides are TGTGCCAGCAGCCCCTTCGGACAGGGGGAGTACGAGCAGTACTTC. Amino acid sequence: CASSPFGQGEYEQYF.